This TCR beta chain was sequenced during a study of long-term antiretroviral therapy in people with HIV. Treatment for all HIV-infected participants took place in the United States. Run at survey level, the immunoSEQ assay was version v3.0. The data were produced by immunoSEQ multiplex PCR, yet TCRdb's version contains in-frame clones alone and is incomplete. The table shows several thousand clones, with over 70% occurring only once. This CDR3 contains 15 residues. Germline CDR1 SGHRS, CDR2 YFSETQ. Trimming removed 3 bases from V and 0 bases from J, with 13 bases in between. Sequenced here: unsorted PBMCs, sampled roughly 2.5 years before starting antiretroviral therapy. This clonotype was obtained from a man between 40 and 49 years old with HIV. The rearrangement links TRBV5-1 to TRBJ2-7, with D unclear. CDR3: CASSWTAESSYEQYF. CDR3 coding DNA: TGCGCCAGCAGCTGGACGGCAGAGAGCTCCTACGAGCAGTACTTC.